The 14 T cell receptor beta chains reported below all come from one sample, sequenced in a study of blood T cell repertoires in COVID-19. The protocol was immunoSEQ multiplex PCR, while the TCRdb copy is restricted to in-frame clones and leaves out a portion. The sample records around 32,000 clones, about 90% being singletons. Input material: peripheral blood. Every receptor here comes from a man in his 70s with active or convalescent COVID-19.

The gene calls are TRBV7-3 and TRBJ2-7; weak D call: TRBD1 (5 bases). V was clipped by 5 bases and J by 0 bases, with 11 bases between them. This CDR3 is built from 14 residues. CDR1 is SGHTA and CDR2 is FQGTGA in the germline V gene. CDR3 in DNA: TGTGCCAGCAGCCCAGAGACAGCCTCCTACGAGCAGTACTTC. Protein sequence: CASSPETASYEQYF.

The chain couples TRBV5-1 to TRBJ2-5; 10 nucleotides align to TRBD2. The CDR3 spans 16 residues. With 0 bases clipped from V and 6 bases from J, the junction kept 8 bases outside the gene matches. CDR1 is SGHRS, CDR2 YFSETQ, per germline. CDR3 in amino acids: CASSLGASGGRKTQYF. Written as DNA, the CDR3 is TGCGCCAGCAGCTTGGGGGCTAGCGGGGGCCGGAAGACCCAGTACTTC.

The J gene is TRBJ1-2, the V gene TRBV5-4; tentative D call: TRBD1 (5 bases). Germline values: CDR1 SGHNT, CDR2 YYREEE (reference sequence). V was shortened by 4 bases and J by 6 bases, with 13 bases between the two germline ends. This CDR3 contains 13 residues. CDR3 residues: CASSEPGVHGYTF. DNA for the CDR3: TGTGCCAGCAGCGAGCCGGGGGTTCATGGCTACACCTTC.

The V call is TRBV7-3, the J call TRBJ1-3; D unclear. The ends were cut back, 4 bases at V and 0 bases at J, with 4 bases in the middle. The CDR3 is 13 residues long. The germline CDR1 and CDR2 sequences are SGHTA and FQGTGA. CDR3 nucleotide sequence: TGTGCCAGCAGCTCGGGCTCTGGAAACACCATATATTTT. Amino acid sequence: CASSSGSGNTIYF.

The rearrangement joins TRBV24-1 to TRBJ2-3; 10 nucleotides match TRBD2. The CDR3 covers 15 residues. Looked up from germline, CDR1 is KGHDR and CDR2 is SFDVKD. Losses at the gene ends were 4 bases for V and 5 bases for J; bases not matched to a gene: 5. The DNA for the CDR3 is TGTGCCACCAGTGAACCCAGCGGGAGGGTAGATACGCAGTATTTT. Amino acid sequence: CATSEPSGRVDTQYF.

This chain connects TRBV30 to TRBJ1-3; D is undetermined. CDR3 length: 15 amino acids. Germline V gene data show CDR1 as GTSNPN and CDR2 as SVGIG (reference sequence). Between the trimmed V and J ends, which lost 7 bases and 0 bases, there was a span of 16 bases. The CDR3 bases are TGTGCCTCAACTAGTTCAACCCGCTCTGGAAACACCATATATTTT. This gives the protein CASTSSTRSGNTIYF.

This chain connects TRBV28 to TRBJ1-5; D is possibly TRBD1 (6 bases). The CDR3 loop spans 14 amino acids. Germline assignment: CDR1 MDHEN and CDR2 SYDVKM. The ends were cut back, 7 bases at V and 1 base at J, with 11 bases in the middle. Here the CDR3 DNA reads TGTGCCAGCATCACAGGGATAAGCAATCAGCCCCAGCATTTT. Translated, it gives CASITGISNQPQHF.

The chain recombines TRBV27 with TRBJ2-5, with 11 bases that match TRBD1. Trimming cost V 3 bases and J 7 bases; bases outside gene matches: 7. Germline assignment: CDR1 MNHEY and CDR2 SMNVEV (reference sequence). The CDR3 totals 15 residues. CDR3 sequence: CASSFRDRGIGTQYF. The CDR3, as DNA: TGTGCCAGCAGTTTCCGGGACAGGGGGATTGGGACCCAGTACTTC.

V gene TRBV5-1 combines with J gene TRBJ1-6; 7 nucleotides align to TRBD1. V was pared by 4 bases and J by 6 bases, with 4 bases of the junction left unmatched. Germline-derived CDR1 and CDR2 are SGHRS and YFSETQ. The CDR3 spans 14 residues. The CDR3 loop is CASSIGQVNSPLHF. The CDR3 bases are TGCGCCAGCAGCATTGGACAGGTTAATTCACCCCTCCACTTT.

To note about this clone: The limits of the CDR3 on the DNA are not certain, so only TCRdb's listed CDR3 is given. The rearrangement uses TRBV19 and TRBJ1-2. The CDR3 is 13 residues long, counting both termini. Germline loops: CDR1 LNHDA, CDR2 SQIVND (reference sequence). This chain's CDR3 is CASSISVRSGYTF.

The rearrangement uses TRBV4-2 and TRBJ1-5; D is unclear. The length of the CDR3 is 15 residues. V lost 3 bases and J 1 base, leaving 10 bases between the germline ends. CDR1 and CDR2 from the germline V gene are LGHNA and YNFKEQ. CDR3 sequence (DNA): TGTGCCAGCAGCCAGCGGGGTTGGAGCAATCAGCCCCAGCATTTT. It translates to CASSQRGWSNQPQHF.

The V call is TRBV5-4, the J call TRBJ1-1; TRBD1 might be the D (6 bases). This CDR3 spans 15 amino acids. Trimming stripped 4 bases from V and 7 bases from J, with 20 bases between. In germline, CDR1 is SGHNT, CDR2 YYREEE (reference sequence). This chain's CDR3 is CASSPGTEPGHEAFF. The CDR3 DNA reads TGTGCCAGCAGCCCAGGGACCGAGCCGGGACATGAAGCTTTCTTT.

The genes are TRBV6-5 and TRBJ2-7; maybe TRBD1 (6 bases). Trimming pared 6 bases from V and 5 bases from J, leaving 17 bases between. This CDR3 is 14 amino acids long. Germline V gene lookup returns CDR1 MNHEY and CDR2 SVGAGI. Written as DNA, the CDR3 is TGTGCCAGCAGGTCCTACAGGGAAAGGGACGAGCAGTACTTC. Translated: CASRSYRERDEQYF.

This rearrangement joins TRBV28 to TRBJ1-4, with a tentative D call TRBD1 (6 bases). This CDR3 is 16 amino acids long. From germline, CDR1 is MDHEN and CDR2 SYDVKM. The germline V and J ends were trimmed by 4 bases and 0 bases, with 12 bases remaining between them. The CDR3 DNA reads as TGTGCCAGCAGTTCTCCAGGGGATGCAACTAATGAAAAACTGTTTTTT. Translating gives CASSSPGDATNEKLFF. Filled out from reference TRBV28 and TRBJ1-4, the complete variable domain reads DVKVTQSSRYLVKRTGEKVFLECVQDMDHENMFWYRQDPGLGLRLIYFSYDVKMKEKGDIPEGYSVSREKKERFSLILESASTNQTSMYLCASSSPGDATNEKLFFGSGTQLSVL.